This TCR beta chain was sequenced for a study of early T cells in non-severe SARS-CoV-2 infection. Study results and limitations: Matching with VDJdb favored anti-spike CD8 responses (missing private and CD4 specificities).

The table lists this clonotype with many counts. Its antigen remains unidentified. Using its own MiXCR run on the 5' RACE reads, TCRdb lists one record per CDR3 protein. Among 45,000 or so distinct CDR3 sequences listed, over 5% were seen once. The CDR3 length is 16 residues. The germline CDR1 and CDR2 sequences are DFQATT and SNEGSKA (reference sequence). V lost 0 bases, J lost 2 bases, and 17 bases lay in between. The sequenced sample consisted of whole blood. The TCR sequence derives from an adult who was a healthcare worker with PCR-confirmed SARS-CoV-2 infection or an uninfected control (not recorded which). The chain recombines TRBV20-1 with TRBJ2-7, with a tentative D call TRBD2 (6 bases). For the CDR3, the DNA is TGCAGTGCTAGAGATAGTGGGTGGGGGGATCCCTACGAGCAGTACTTC. This sequence encodes CSARDSGWGDPYEQYF.